The 23 T cell receptor beta chains in this list originate from one sample, sequenced in a study of human T cells and chemical hapten exposure. A single record per CDR3 protein comes from TCRdb applying MiXCR to the RACE reads. The sample lists 150,000 to 200,000 distinct CDR3 sequences; 25% to 30% were seen once. Time point of the sample: patch test 3, about 24 weeks after DPC sensitization. Treatment reported: therapeutic diphenylcyclopropenone sensitization with weekly scalp DPC. The specimen comprised whole blood, sampled in connection with sensitization to the hapten diphenylcyclopropenone (DPC). These receptors came from a woman aged 18 to 35 with alopecia areata. Some clones in this sample may be carry-over from other donors' samples.

The chain employs TRBV29-1 and TRBJ2-1; 8 nucleotides match TRBD2. Germline V CDR1 and CDR2: SQVTM, ANQGSEA. The CDR3 runs to 15 residues. The V gene end was trimmed by 6 bases and the J gene end by 8 bases; junction bases not matched to a gene: 15. The CDR3 is CSVAVSGVRRDEQFF. The CDR3 DNA is TGCAGCGTGGCCGTTAGCGGGGTCCGGAGGGATGAGCAGTTCTTC.

This clonotype was seen a few times. The rearrangement uses TRBV7-2 and TRBJ1-2, with 9 bases that match TRBD1. The CDR3 has 15 residues. V was pared by 5 bases and J by 8 bases, with 12 bases of the junction left unmatched. Per germline, CDR1 SGHTA and CDR2 FQGNSA. The CDR3 sequence: CASSHRGRGVSGYTF. Here the CDR3 DNA reads TGTGCCAGCAGCCACAGGGGGCGGGGGGTTAGCGGCTACACCTTC.

The J gene is TRBJ2-4, the V gene TRBV4-2; possible D gene TRBD2, 5 bases. Trimming cost V 0 bases and J 5 bases, with 14 bases left between them. This CDR3 is 16 amino acids long. Germline loops: CDR1 LGHNA, CDR2 YNFKEQ. The CDR3 protein is CASSQDYGNPQNIQYF. In DNA form, the CDR3 reads TGTGCCAGCAGCCAAGATTACGGGAACCCCCAAAACATTCAGTACTTC.

This clonotype turned up a few times. The CDR3 reads CSAGTSGGELFF. The CDR3 nucleotides are TGCAGCGCCGGGACATCCGGCGGGGAGCTGTTTTTT. The chain couples TRBV29-1 to TRBJ2-2; tentative D call: TRBD1 (6 bases). V lost 7 bases and J 7 bases, leaving 13 bases between the germline ends. CDR3 length equals 12 residues. CDR1 is SQVTM and CDR2 is ANQGSEA in the germline V gene.

This sequence joins TRBV20-1 and TRBJ2-7; possibly TRBD1 for D (5 bases). Germline assignment: CDR1 DFQATT and CDR2 SNEGSKA (reference sequence). The CDR3 contains 11 residues. V was pared by 4 bases and J by 4 bases, with 8 bases between. The CDR3 coding sequence is TGCAGTGCTAATACAGGTTACGAGCAGTACTTC. Translated, it gives CSANTGYEQYF.

This clonotype came up a few times. This chain links TRBV7-8 with TRBJ2-5; 7 bases are shared with TRBD1. Germline V lookup: CDR1 SGHVS, CDR2 FQNEAQ. The J segment lost 3 bases and the V segment lost 5 bases, leaving 9 bases of the junction unmatched. The CDR3 consists of 15 residues. The chain's CDR3 is CASSRLGGLEETQYF. CDR3 DNA sequence: TGTGCCAGCAGCCGCTTAGGGGGCTTAGAAGAGACCCAGTACTTC. Together with reference TRBV7-8 and TRBJ2-5, the CDR3 gives the full variable domain: GAGVSQSPRYKVAKRGQDVALRCDPISGHVSLFWYQQALGQGPEFLTYFQNEAQLDKSGLPSDRFFAERPEGSVSTLKIQRTQQEDSAVYLCASSRLGGLEETQYFGPGTRLLVL.

The chain links TRBV5-1 to TRBJ1-4; no firm D call. The CDR3 length is 14 residues. The V end lost 0 bases, the J end lost 8 bases, and 11 bases lay between the germline ends. Germline V gives CDR1 SGHRS, CDR2 YFSETQ. DNA for the CDR3: TGCGCCAGCAGCTTGGGGACTTCCTCGGAAAAACTGTTTTTT. This sequence encodes CASSLGTSSEKLFF.

The genes are TRBV7-2 and TRBJ1-6; D is undetermined. The ends were cut back, 2 bases at V and 8 bases at J, with 7 bases in the middle. Germline CDR1 and CDR2: SGHTA and FQGNSA. The CDR3 spans 13 residues. In nucleotides, the CDR3 is TGTGCCAGCAGCTTAATGAGCTATTCACCCCTCCACTTT. Its translation is CASSLMSYSPLHF.

A few counts support this clonotype. The chain carries TRBV15 and TRBJ2-1, with 10 bases identical to TRBD1. Germline CDR1 and CDR2: LNHNV and YYDKDF (reference sequence). This CDR3 contains 15 residues. V lost 5 bases, J lost 4 bases, and 5 bases stayed unmatched. The CDR3 nucleotides are TGTGCCACCAGCGCTGACAGGGGGCGGTACAATGAGCAGTTCTTC. It specifies CATSADRGRYNEQFF.

To note about this clonotype: The junction does not match germline at one end; this may be a read error. The V gene is TRBV11-2, the J gene TRBJ2-4; 12 bases line up with TRBD1. CDR1 is SGHAT, CDR2 FQNNGV, per germline. The CDR3 length is 12 residues. The CDR3 region is CASSLGQGAKNF. Written as DNA, the CDR3 is TGTGCCAGCAGCTTGGGACAGGGGGCGAAGAACTTC.

With regard to this clonotype: One junction end disagrees with the germline gene, perhaps due to a read error. The CDR3 loop reads CASSSGVRSSHEQYF. The CDR3 nucleotides read TGTGCCAGCAGCTCCGGAGTTCGAAGCTCCCACGAGCAGTACTTC. This rearrangement joins TRBV7-9 to TRBJ2-7, with D uncertain. CDR1 SEHNR and CDR2 FQNEAQ come from the germline V gene (reference sequence). This CDR3 has 15 amino acids.

The CDR3 nucleotides read TGTGCCAGCAGCTTCGGAGAGGCCCAAGAGACCCAGTACTTC. Translating it yields CASSFGEAQETQYF. The rearrangement joins TRBV5-4 to TRBJ2-5; D unclear. The germline V and J ends were trimmed by 2 bases and 1 base, with 9 bases remaining between them. The CDR3 consists of 14 residues. Germline V lookup: CDR1 SGHNT, CDR2 YYREEE (reference sequence).

The gene calls are TRBV28 and TRBJ2-2, with 7 bases lining up with TRBD2. Trimming removed 3 bases from V and 1 base from J; junction bases left unmatched: 2. Germline loops: CDR1 MDHEN, CDR2 SYDVKM. The CDR3 is 15 residues long. CDR3 nucleotide sequence: TGTGCCAGCAGTTTCCTAGCGGAGAACACCGGGGAGCTGTTTTTT. This gives the protein CASSFLAENTGELFF.

This clonotype was counted between two and nine times. The chain uses TRBV29-1 and TRBJ2-1, with TRBD1 matching over 7 bases. Trimming removed 4 bases from V and 1 base from J; junction bases left unmatched: 4. This CDR3 contains 14 residues. Germline loops: CDR1 SQVTM, CDR2 ANQGSEA. The CDR3 DNA is TGCAGCGTTGCAGGCAGGGGGTCCTACAATGAGCAGTTCTTC. Its protein is CSVAGRGSYNEQFF.

This clonotype was detected only a few times. The chain carries TRBV4-2 and TRBJ2-7, with unresolved D. CDR1 and CDR2 from the germline V gene are LGHNA and YNFKEQ. V was pared by 0 bases and J by 4 bases, with 7 bases between. There are 13 residues in the CDR3. CDR3 bases: TGTGCCAGCAGCCAAGAATTAGAATACGAGCAGTACTTC. Translated: CASSQELEYEQYF.

The V and J genes are TRBV7-3 and TRBJ1-6; 9 nucleotides align to TRBD1. This CDR3 comprises 14 residues. The germline V gene has CDR1 SGHTA and CDR2 FQGTGA. V lost 3 bases, J lost 10 bases, and 4 bases stayed unmatched. CDR3 bases: TGTGCCAGCAGCTTTGGACAGGGGAACTCACCCCTCCACTTT. Translating it yields CASSFGQGNSPLHF.

This chain joins TRBV29-1 and TRBJ2-7, with D perhaps TRBD1 (5 bases). Germline V gives CDR1 SQVTM, CDR2 ANQGSEA. This CDR3 has 13 residues. The ends were cut back, 6 bases at V and 5 bases at J, with 17 bases in the middle. The CDR3, as DNA: TGCAGCGTCGCTCAGGGTACCAGAGACGAGCAGTACTTC. Protein: CSVAQGTRDEQYF.

The chain employs TRBV7-2 and TRBJ2-7; TRBD2 matches 13 bases. The germline V gene encodes CDR1 SGHTA and CDR2 FQGNSA. This CDR3 is 15 amino acids long. J was trimmed by 4 bases and V by 5 bases; bases with no gene match: 5. CDR3 in amino acids: CASSTGLAGVYEQYF. Here the CDR3 DNA reads TGTGCCAGCAGCACAGGACTAGCGGGAGTGTACGAGCAGTACTTC.

V is TRBV7-9 and J is TRBJ1-2; no firm D call. Trimming took 1 base from V and 8 from J, leaving 11 bases between them. The CDR3 totals 13 residues. The germline gives CDR1 SEHNR, CDR2 FQNEAQ (reference sequence). CDR3 DNA sequence: TGTGCCAGCAGCTTAGTCGTTATAGAAGGCTACACCTTC. It translates to CASSLVVIEGYTF.

This clonotype occurred many times. The chain carries TRBV6-2 or TRBV6-3 and TRBJ2-3; the D is unclear. Germline assignment: CDR1 MNHEY and CDR2 SVGEGT. Trimming took off 8 bases at V and 0 bases at J, with 6 bases between the two ends. CDR3 length: 12 residues. DNA of the CDR3: TGTGCCAGCGAAGCTAGCACAGATACGCAGTATTTT. It translates to CASEASTDTQYF.

This clonotype was counted a few times. V usage is TRBV4-1 and J usage is TRBJ2-1, with 9 bases lining up with TRBD1. CDR1 and CDR2 from the germline V gene are MGHRA and YSYEKL. The CDR3 has 16 amino acids. Unmatched junction bases numbered 9, after V lost 5 bases and J lost 4 bases. The CDR3 DNA reads TGCGCCAGCAGCTCCTCCGGGACAGGGAGTTACAATGAGCAGTTCTTC. Protein sequence: CASSSSGTGSYNEQFF.

This chain joins TRBV25-1 and TRBJ2-7, with D hard to call. This CDR3 has 12 amino acids. The germline gives CDR1 MGHDK, CDR2 SYGVNS. V was shortened by 7 bases and J by 2 bases, with 9 bases between the two germline ends. The CDR3 loop reads CASNRGPYEQYF. The CDR3 coding sequence is TGTGCCAGCAACAGAGGCCCCTACGAGCAGTACTTC.

V is TRBV9 and J is TRBJ1-1; no clear D. Between the trimmed V and J ends, which lost 3 bases and 4 bases, there was a span of 10 bases. The CDR3 has 13 residues. CDR1 SGDLS and CDR2 YYNGEE come from the germline V gene. CDR3 bases: TGTGCCAGCAGCGGGGTTGGTAGCACTGAAGCTTTCTTT. Translation: CASSGVGSTEAFF.